This passage covers 20 T cell receptor beta chains from one sample sequenced in a study of cytomegalovirus exposure and HLA in healthy donors. The primer mix had 60 Vbeta and 13 Jbeta primers. Sequencing used immunoSEQ multiplex PCR; TCRdb keeps in-frame clones, though not all of them. The sample lists 150,000 to 200,000 clones, roughly 88% occurring once. The sequencing input was PBMCs. Receptor source: a girl aged 2-10 years in good health and CMV-seropositive.

The chain recombines TRBV6-1 with TRBJ1-5, with D possibly TRBD1 on 6 matching bases. The V gene lost 1 base and the J gene lost 3 bases, with 13 bases spanning the gap. The germline gives CDR1 MNHNS, CDR2 SASEGT. This CDR3 region has 16 residues. The CDR3 loop is CASSEGSDSYNQPQHF. The DNA for the CDR3 is TGTGCCAGCAGTGAAGGTTCGGACAGCTACAATCAGCCCCAGCATTTT.

The J gene is TRBJ2-2, the V gene TRBV29-1; 9 positions agree with TRBD1. The V segment lost 7 bases and the J segment 0 bases; nucleotides outside the gene matches: 6. CDR1 is SQVTM and CDR2 is ANQGSEA in the germline V gene. CDR3 length: 15 amino acids. The CDR3, as DNA: TGCAGCGCACTAGGACAGGGGACGAACACCGGGGAGCTGTTTTTT. Translating it yields CSALGQGTNTGELFF.

V gene TRBV29-1 combines with J gene TRBJ1-1, with D perhaps matching TRBD1 (6 bases). CDR1 and CDR2 (germline): SQVTM, ANQGSEA. The CDR3 covers 13 residues. V gave up 5 bases and J gave up 1 base, with 11 bases separating them. The CDR3 DNA reads as TGCAGCGTTCGGACAGCCCAGAACACTGAAGCTTTCTTT. Residues: CSVRTAQNTEAFF.

J is TRBJ1-4 and V is TRBV18; D unclear. The CDR3 sequence is 14 residues long. Germline CDR1 reads KGHSH; CDR2 reads LQKENI. V shed 8 bases and J shed 8 bases, with 18 bases lying between them. CDR3 amino acids: CASHLRGVEEKLFF. The CDR3 region has the DNA TGTGCCAGCCACCTTCGAGGAGTGGAAGAAAAACTGTTTTTT.

The CDR3 coding sequence is TGTGCCAGCAGCGCCGCCCGGTCTAGCGGGAGTTGGTACGAGCAGTACTTC. Translating gives CASSAARSSGSWYEQYF. The chain recombines TRBV7-6 with TRBJ2-7, with 10 bases identical to TRBD2. Germline CDR1 is SGHVS and CDR2 is FNYEAQ. The CDR3 consists of 17 residues. The V segment lost 5 bases and the J segment 4 bases; nucleotides outside the gene matches: 14.

V is TRBV6-4 and J is TRBJ2-3, with TRBD2 matching 12 bases. Germline V CDR1 and CDR2: MRHNA, SNTAGT. The junction had 7 bases not matched to a gene; V was cut back by 6 bases and J by 3 bases. The CDR3 sequence is 16 residues long. The CDR3 region is CASSPSGGAGTDTQYF. CDR3 nucleotides: TGTGCCAGCAGCCCTAGCGGGGGGGCTGGTACAGATACGCAGTATTTT.

The chain combines TRBV2 with TRBJ2-1; possibly TRBD2 for D (7 bases). V was pared by 11 bases and J by 8 bases, with 19 bases between. Germline values: CDR1 SNHLY, CDR2 FYNNEI. This CDR3 comprises 13 residues. The CDR3 nucleotides are TGTGCCGTTTGGCTGGGGGGGCCGGATGAGCAGTTCTTC. Translated, it gives CAVWLGGPDEQFF.

The V gene is TRBV9, the J gene TRBJ1-1, with D unclear. Germline assignment: CDR1 SGDLS and CDR2 YYNGEE. This CDR3 has 14 residues. V was cut by 2 bases and J by 5 bases, with 13 bases left in between. CDR3 loop: CASSVGGPGTEAFF. The CDR3 region has the DNA TGTGCCAGCAGCGTTGGAGGGCCGGGGACTGAAGCTTTCTTT.

In this sample, this clone turned up a few times. The chain combines TRBV19 with TRBJ1-5; the D gene is possibly TRBD1 (6 bases). Germline CDR1 LNHDA, CDR2 SQIVND (reference sequence). The CDR3 has 15 amino acids. Trimming pared 3 bases from V and 1 base from J, leaving 10 bases between. The DNA of the CDR3 is TGTGCCAGTAGTATGAGGGGGGGGAGCAATCAGCCCCAGCATTTT. Amino acid sequence: CASSMRGGSNQPQHF.

The rearrangement joins TRBV6-1 to TRBJ2-1; 7 bases line up with TRBD2. There are 14 residues in the CDR3. The V segment lost 1 base and the J segment 6 bases; nucleotides outside the gene matches: 3. The germline gives CDR1 MNHNS, CDR2 SASEGT. The CDR3 here is CASSEGTRLNEQFF. In DNA form, the CDR3 reads TGTGCCAGCAGTGAAGGGACTAGACTCAATGAGCAGTTCTTC.

The rearrangement links TRBV5-6 to TRBJ1-5, with a weak D call TRBD1 (6 bases). This CDR3 has 13 residues. Germline V lookup: CDR1 SGHDT, CDR2 YYEEEE. V lost 4 bases and J 10 bases, leaving 15 bases between the germline ends. CDR3 sequence (DNA): TGTGCCAGCAGCGGACAGCCCTGGGAACCCCAGCATTTT. Translation: CASSGQPWEPQHF.

This clone was recorded a few times. At one boundary the junction diverges from the germline segment, which might be a read error. The CDR3: CASSEWDIMDF. The CDR3 DNA follows: TGTGCCAGCAGTGAATGGGACATCATGGACTTC. The J gene is TRBJ2-7, the V gene TRBV6-1; D may be TRBD1 (6 bases). This CDR3 spans 11 amino acids. Germline V gene lookup returns CDR1 MNHNS and CDR2 SASEGT.

V is TRBV6-1 and J is TRBJ1-4; 11 bases are a match to TRBD1. Trimming took 10 bases from V and 6 from J; bases not matched to a gene: 4. This CDR3 has 13 amino acids. Germline V gene lookup returns CDR1 MNHNS and CDR2 SASEGT. The CDR3 protein is CATDRGRDEKLFF. The CDR3 region has the DNA TGTGCCACGGACAGGGGGCGGGATGAAAAACTGTTTTTT.

A single count supports this clone. The J gene is TRBJ2-3, the V gene TRBV7-8; 7 bases agree with TRBD2. Trimming took 1 base from V and 6 from J; bases not matched to a gene: 7. The CDR3 is 15 residues long. Looked up from germline, CDR1 is SGHVS and CDR2 is FQNEAQ. The DNA for the CDR3 is TGTGCCAGCAGCTTAGATGATCGGGAGGTGGATACGCAGTATTTT. It specifies CASSLDDREVDTQYF.

The chain joins TRBV7-2 to TRBJ2-7; 8 positions match TRBD2. The CDR3 has 14 residues. CDR1 and CDR2 from the germline V gene are SGHTA and FQGNSA. V trimming: 8 bases; J trimming: 3 bases; junction bases outside the gene matches: 9. As DNA, the CDR3 is TGTGCCAGCCAAACAGTGGCGGGAGGCTACGAGCAGTACTTC. Translation: CASQTVAGGYEQYF.

The genes are TRBV11-2 and TRBJ1-4; no clear D. The CDR3 is 16 residues long. Germline V gives CDR1 SGHAT, CDR2 FQNNGV. V shed 0 bases and J shed 8 bases, with 16 bases lying between them. In DNA, the CDR3 is TGTGCCAGCAGCTTAGATTTTCGGGGTTTGAGAGAAAAACTGTTTTTT. It encodes CASSLDFRGLREKLFF.

The chain is built from TRBV6-5 and TRBJ2-3; D is perhaps TRBD1 (6 bases). Germline assignment: CDR1 MNHEY and CDR2 SVGAGI. Between the trimmed V and J ends, which lost 6 bases and 5 bases, there was a span of 15 bases. The CDR3 consists of 14 residues. The CDR3 nucleotides read TGTGCCAGCAGCTACGAACAGGGAATAGATACGCAGTATTTT. It codes for CASSYEQGIDTQYF.

V usage is TRBV5-4 and J usage is TRBJ2-3; D unclear. V was trimmed by 0 bases and J by 2 bases, leaving 7 bases between them. The germline gives CDR1 SGHNT, CDR2 YYREEE (reference sequence). The CDR3 extends over 14 amino acids. The chain's CDR3 is CASSLVDSTDTQYF. The CDR3 bases are TGTGCCAGCAGCTTGGTTGACTCCACAGATACGCAGTATTTT. Drawing the rest from reference TRBV5-4 and TRBJ2-3, the complete variable domain is ETGVTQSPTHLIKTRGQQVTLRCSSQSGHNTVSWYQQALGQGPQFIFQYYREEENGRGNFPPRFSGLQFPNYSSELNVNALELDDSALYLCASSLVDSTDTQYFGPGTRLTVL.

This clone has a handful of counts. J is TRBJ1-1 and V is TRBV4-1; D uncertain. This CDR3 is 13 amino acids long. Germline CDR1 MGHRA, CDR2 YSYEKL. The V and J ends lost 3 bases and 11 bases respectively, with 16 bases between them. The CDR3 DNA reads as TGCGCCAGCAGCCAGGTTGGCCTTTCGTTTGCTTTCTTT. The encoded protein is CASSQVGLSFAFF.

V is TRBV7-3 and J is TRBJ2-3; D is unclear. The CDR3 loop spans 14 amino acids. Germline V lookup: CDR1 SGHTA, CDR2 FQGTGA. V lost 1 base and J lost 1, with 6 bases in between. The CDR3 reads CASSLNVGTDTQYF. The CDR3 DNA reads as TGTGCCAGCAGCTTAAATGTAGGCACAGATACGCAGTATTTT.